Listed here are 23 T cell receptor beta chains from one sample, sequenced in a study of blood T cell repertoires in COVID-19. The assay was immunoSEQ multiplex PCR, and TCRdb's table has in-frame clones only and misses some. The sample lists tens of thousands of clones, 83% occurring once. The material sequenced was peripheral blood. These receptors all stem from a man older than 75 with acute or convalescent COVID-19.

This clone was observed a single time. This chain links TRBV3-1 (or the pseudogene TRBV3-2) with TRBJ2-3, with TRBD2 matching over 16 bases. In germline, CDR1 is LGHDT, CDR2 YNNKEL (reference sequence). V was clipped by 3 bases and J by 4 bases; unmatched bases: 10. This CDR3 is 19 amino acids long. The CDR3 DNA is TGTGCCAGCAGCCATTCGGGGACTAGCGGGGGGGCAGGTGCAGATACGCAGTATTTT. Protein: CASSHSGTSGGAGADTQYF.

CDR3 DNA sequence: TGTGCCAGCAGCCCCCTGGGCGACCCAGGGGAAGAGACCCAGTACTTC. It codes for CASSPLGDPGEETQYF. The gene calls are TRBV14 and TRBJ2-5; weak D call: TRBD1 (6 bases). The length of the CDR3 is 16 residues. Trimming removed 4 bases at V and 3 bases at J, with 18 bases between. Germline values: CDR1 SGHDN, CDR2 FVKESK.

This clone was seen more than once but under ten times. The DNA for the CDR3 is TGTGCCTTAAGGACGGGAGGTTCTGGAAACACCATATATTTT. Residues: CALRTGGSGNTIYF. The gene calls are TRBV30 and TRBJ1-3; D is uncertain. This CDR3 is 14 amino acids long. V shed 7 bases and J shed 1 base, with 14 bases lying between them. The germline V gene encodes CDR1 GTSNPN and CDR2 SVGIG (reference sequence). Using reference TRBV30 and TRBJ1-3 for the parts outside the CDR3, the full variable domain is SQTIHQWPATLVQPVGSPLSLECTVEGTSNPNLYWYRQAAGRGLQLLFYSVGIGQISSEVPQNLSASRPQDRQFILSSKKLLLSDSGFYLCALRTGGSGNTIYFGEGSWLTVV.

This chain links TRBV28 with TRBJ2-1; D is unresolved. Trimming took off 6 bases at V and 6 bases at J, with 6 bases between the two ends. The germline V gene has CDR1 MDHEN and CDR2 SYDVKM. This CDR3 contains 11 residues. CDR3: CASSRFNEQFF. CDR3 DNA sequence: TGTGCCAGCAGCCGTTTCAATGAGCAGTTCTTC.

The chain couples TRBV13 to TRBJ1-6, with 12 nucleotides matching TRBD1. The germline CDR1 and CDR2 sequences are PRHDT and FYEKMQ (reference sequence). The CDR3 runs 15 residues. The V gene end was trimmed by 5 bases and the J gene end by 10 bases; junction bases not matched to a gene: 6. The CDR3 coding sequence is TGTGCCAGCAGCGTGGGACAGGGGGCAGGATCACCCCTCCACTTT. Translated, it gives CASSVGQGAGSPLHF.

The V gene is TRBV2, the J gene TRBJ2-2; weak D call: TRBD1 (6 bases). Germline V gene lookup returns CDR1 SNHLY and CDR2 FYNNEI. V lost 4 bases to trimming and J lost 4 bases, with 19 bases between them. The CDR3 loop spans 17 amino acids. In nucleotides, the CDR3 is TGTGCCAGCAGTGCCGGGACAAAACCTCGCGGCACCGGGGAGCTGTTTTTT. Its protein product is CASSAGTKPRGTGELFF.

The rearrangement uses TRBV5-6 and TRBJ1-2; 11 nucleotides agree with TRBD1. The CDR3 is made up of 16 amino acids. Germline V gene sequence: CDR1 SGHDT, CDR2 YYEEEE. The trim removed 4 bases at V and 1 base at J, leaving 6 bases unmatched. The CDR3 nucleotides read TGTGCCAGCAGCCCGCGGACAGGGGGCTATAACTATGGCTACACCTTC. It translates to CASSPRTGGYNYGYTF.

J is TRBJ2-1 and V is TRBV12-3 or TRBV12-4; D perhaps matches TRBD2 (6 bases). V was trimmed by 7 bases and J by 15 bases, leaving 16 bases between them. The CDR3 is made up of 11 amino acids. DNA of the CDR3: TGTGCCAGCACTACTGGGGAGGTTGCGTTCTTC. This codes for CASTTGEVAFF.

The chain has TRBV7-2 and TRBJ2-2, with 11 bases fitting TRBD1. V trimming: 5 bases; J trimming: 8 bases; junction bases outside the gene matches: 7. The CDR3 length is 15 residues. Per germline, CDR1 SGHTA and CDR2 FQGNSA. CDR3 amino acids: CASSMDRGRGGELFF. The CDR3 DNA reads as TGTGCCAGCAGCATGGACAGGGGGCGTGGTGGGGAGCTGTTTTTT.

The J gene is TRBJ1-2, the V gene TRBV2; the D gene is possibly TRBD1 (5 bases). This CDR3 spans 14 amino acids. Trimming pared 5 bases from V and 0 bases from J, leaving 10 bases between. Germline CDR1 is SNHLY and CDR2 is FYNNEI. CDR3 sequence (DNA): TGTGCCAGCAGTCTGGGGCAGGCTAACTATGGCTACACCTTC. Protein product: CASSLGQANYGYTF.

The CDR3 sequence: CASSRDRGDYEQYF. As DNA, the CDR3 is TGTGCCAGCAGCAGGGACAGGGGAGACTACGAGCAGTACTTC. The V gene is TRBV2, the J gene TRBJ2-7, with TRBD1 identical over 10 bases. The junction had 5 bases not matched to a gene; V was cut back by 6 bases and J by 3 bases. The germline V gene encodes CDR1 SNHLY and CDR2 FYNNEI. The CDR3 is 14 residues long.

The chain employs TRBV9 and TRBJ2-3; tentative D call: TRBD1 (6 bases). Germline CDR1 reads SGDLS; CDR2 reads YYNGEE. V lost 0 bases and J 2 bases, leaving 13 bases between the germline ends. The CDR3 sequence is 16 residues long. The chain's CDR3 is CASSVVTGRDTDTQYF. The DNA of the CDR3 is TGTGCCAGCAGCGTAGTAACAGGGCGTGACACAGATACGCAGTATTTT.

The chain joins TRBV3-1 (or the pseudogene TRBV3-2) to TRBJ2-7; TRBD1 agrees at 11 bases. V was clipped by 2 bases and J by 11 bases; unmatched bases: 5. Germline values: CDR1 LGHDT, CDR2 YNNKEL (reference sequence). The length of the CDR3 is 13 residues. CDR3 sequence (DNA): TGTGCCAGCAGCCAACGGGGACAGGGGGAAGAGTACTTC. Translated, it gives CASSQRGQGEEYF.

The chain links TRBV14 to TRBJ2-1; D might be TRBD1 (8 bases). V was cut by 5 bases and J by 4 bases, with 24 bases left in between. CDR3 size: 18 residues. Germline lookup yields CDR1 SGHDN and CDR2 FVKESK. This CDR3 is CASSSTSGGQGTYNEQFF. For the CDR3, the DNA is TGTGCCAGCAGCTCTACTTCGGGAGGACAGGGAACTTACAATGAGCAGTTCTTC.

V and J are TRBV6-5 and TRBJ2-1; TRBD2 might be the D (6 bases). Germline V gene data show CDR1 as MNHEY and CDR2 as SVGAGI. The CDR3 sequence is 16 residues long. V was clipped by 0 bases and J by 8 bases, with 17 bases between them. The DNA for the CDR3 is TGTGCCAGCAGTTACTCGAGACCGGGAGAACTTTATGAGCAGTTCTTC. As protein: CASSYSRPGELYEQFF.

V usage is TRBV30 and J usage is TRBJ2-5; 9 bases agree with TRBD1. The germline CDR1 and CDR2 sequences are GTSNPN and SVGIG (reference sequence). The CDR3 consists of 14 residues. J gave up 3 bases and V 3 bases, and 5 bases lay outside the gene matches. CDR3 in DNA: TGTGCCTGGAGCCTCCGGGACAGGGAAGAGACCCAGTACTTC. Its translation: CAWSLRDREETQYF.

V usage is TRBV25-1 and J usage is TRBJ1-1; no reliable D call. The germline CDR1 and CDR2 sequences are MGHDK and SYGVNS. Between the trimmed V and J ends, which lost 6 bases and 2 bases, there was a span of 10 bases. The CDR3 has 13 residues. CDR3 DNA: TGTGCCAGCAGGAATAGACACAACACTGAAGCTTTCTTT. Amino acids: CASRNRHNTEAFF. Supplemented by reference TRBV25-1 and TRBJ1-1, the full variable domain reads EADIYQTPRYLVIGTGKKITLECSQTMGHDKMYWYQQDPGMELHLIHYSYGVNSTEKGDLSSESTVSRIRTEHFPLTLESARPSHTSQYLCASRNRHNTEAFFGQGTRLTVV.

V gene TRBV11-2 combines with J gene TRBJ1-1; the D is unclear. The V end lost 5 bases, the J end lost 2 bases, and 21 bases lay between the germline ends. The CDR3 is 17 amino acids. Germline loops: CDR1 SGHAT, CDR2 FQNNGV. The CDR3 sequence is CASSLRTDRLSNTEAFF. In nucleotides, the CDR3 is TGTGCCAGCAGCCTTAGGACCGATAGACTATCAAACACTGAAGCTTTCTTT. The whole variable domain, filled in from reference TRBV11-2 and TRBJ1-1, reads EAGVAQSPRYKIIEKRQSVAFWCNPISGHATLYWYQQILGQGPKLLIQFQNNGVVDDSQLPKDRFSAERLKGVDSTLKIQPAKLEDSAVYLCASSLRTDRLSNTEAFFGQGTRLTVV.

The genes are TRBV7-6 and TRBJ1-5, with a weak D call TRBD1 (6 bases). Germline V CDR1 and CDR2: SGHVS, FNYEAQ. The V end was cut by 5 bases, the J end by 1 base, with 12 bases between. This CDR3 spans 15 amino acids. The chain's CDR3 is CASSPSQGSNQPQHF. The CDR3 DNA sequence: TGTGCCAGCAGCCCCAGCCAGGGGAGCAATCAGCCCCAGCATTTT.

The J gene is TRBJ1-5, the V gene TRBV7-2, with TRBD1 as a possible D gene (5 bases). This CDR3 has 14 residues. V was pared by 4 bases and J by 3 bases, with 10 bases between. Per the germline V gene, CDR1 is SGHTA and CDR2 is FQGNSA. The CDR3 spells CASSSQVPNQPQHF. CDR3 nucleotides: TGTGCCAGCAGCTCACAGGTACCCAATCAGCCCCAGCATTTT.

The rearrangement joins TRBV18 to TRBJ2-7; 7 bases match TRBD1. Germline V gives CDR1 KGHSH, CDR2 LQKENI. The trim removed 5 bases at V and 4 bases at J, leaving 8 bases unmatched. The CDR3 sequence is 14 residues long. The CDR3 loop is CASSADRALYEQYF. Written as DNA, the CDR3 is TGTGCCAGCTCAGCCGACAGGGCATTGTACGAGCAGTACTTC.

V and J are TRBV27 and TRBJ1-1, with TRBD1 matching 8 bases. Looked up from germline, CDR1 is MNHEY and CDR2 is SMNVEV (reference sequence). The CDR3 contains 16 residues. The J segment lost 5 bases and the V segment lost 2 bases, leaving 10 bases of the junction unmatched. The CDR3 nucleotides are TGTGCCAGCAGTTTAGGTGGGACAGGAAAGTTAACTGAAGCTTTCTTT. This translates into CASSLGGTGKLTEAFF.

This clone has at least ten counts. The chain employs TRBV2 and TRBJ2-3; 8 bases fit TRBD1. V was clipped by 6 bases and J by 13 bases; unmatched bases: 9. There are 12 residues in the CDR3. Germline loops: CDR1 SNHLY, CDR2 FYNNEI. DNA for the CDR3: TGTGCCAGCAGCCTGCGGACAGGGATGGAGTATTTT. Protein product: CASSLRTGMEYF.